The T cell receptor (beta chain) under discussion was sequenced for a study of cytotoxic CD8 clonotypes in ibrutinib-treated CLL. Study results and limitations: Shared public clonotypes were rare, and on treatment they either got smaller or stayed the same.

The CDR3 has 15 amino acids. The germline V gene has CDR1 SQVTM and CDR2 ANQGSEA. V was clipped by 0 bases and J by 5 bases, with 16 bases between them. Investigators sought sequencing depths of between 1 in 200,000 and 1 in 1 million T cells. TCRdb keeps only in-frame clones here, not all; method: immunoSEQ multiplex PCR. The sample includes roughly 200,000 clones, 70% of them seen just once. Frozen PBMC stocks contributed around 1.8 micrograms of genomic DNA to the TCR beta libraries. Comments on this clone: The antigen is undetermined.

This TCR was recovered from a human donor with chronic lymphocytic leukemia. Sequenced here: PBMCs, sampled after 12 months of ibrutinib treatment. The V and J genes are TRBV29-1 and TRBJ1-2, with D possibly matching TRBD1 (6 bases). The CDR3 reads CSVEDQRGQLYGYTF. The CDR3, as DNA: TGCAGCGTTGAAGATCAGCGGGGGCAATTATATGGCTACACCTTC.